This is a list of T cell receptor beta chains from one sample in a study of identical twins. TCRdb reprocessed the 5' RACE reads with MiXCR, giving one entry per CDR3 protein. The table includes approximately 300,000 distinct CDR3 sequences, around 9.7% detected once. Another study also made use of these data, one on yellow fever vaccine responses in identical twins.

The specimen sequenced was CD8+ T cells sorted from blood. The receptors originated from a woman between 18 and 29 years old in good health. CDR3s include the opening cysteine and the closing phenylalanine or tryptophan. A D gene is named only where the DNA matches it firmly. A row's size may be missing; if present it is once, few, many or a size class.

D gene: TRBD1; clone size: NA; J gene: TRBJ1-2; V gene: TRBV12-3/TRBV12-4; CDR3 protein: CASSYTGGVYGYTF; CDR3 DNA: TGTGCCAGCAGTTACACAGGGGGCGTTTATGGCTACACCTTC
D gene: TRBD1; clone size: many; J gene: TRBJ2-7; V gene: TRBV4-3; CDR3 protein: CASSQALDRASSYEQYF; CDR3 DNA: TGCGCCAGCAGCCAAGCCCTGGACAGGGCGAGCTCCTACGAGCAGTACTTC
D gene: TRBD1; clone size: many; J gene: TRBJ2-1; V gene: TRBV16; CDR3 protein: CASGIPTGAISYNEQFF; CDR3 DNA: TGTGCCAGCGGAATCCCGACAGGGGCAATCTCCTACAATGAGCAGTTCTTC
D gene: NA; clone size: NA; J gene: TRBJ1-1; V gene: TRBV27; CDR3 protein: CASSISAGLNTEAFF; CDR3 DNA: TGTGCCAGCAGTATATCCGCGGGGCTGAACACTGAAGCTTTCTTT
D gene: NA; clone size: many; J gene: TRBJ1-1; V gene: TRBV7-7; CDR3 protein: CASSFRGNTEAFF; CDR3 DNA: TGTGCTAGCAGCTTCCGCGGGAACACTGAAGCTTTCTTT
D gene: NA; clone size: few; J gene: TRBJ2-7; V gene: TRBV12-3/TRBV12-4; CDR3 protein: CASSGGANPYEQYF; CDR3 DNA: TGTGCCAGCAGCGGGGGCGCGAACCCCTACGAGCAGTACTTC
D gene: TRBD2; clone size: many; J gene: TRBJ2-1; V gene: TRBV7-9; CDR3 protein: CASSLSGGPSYNEQFF; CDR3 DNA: TGTGCCAGCAGCTTAAGCGGGGGGCCCTCCTACAATGAGCAGTTCTTC
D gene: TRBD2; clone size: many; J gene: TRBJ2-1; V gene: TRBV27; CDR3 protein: CASSPPPSGSFNEQFF; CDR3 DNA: TGTGCCAGCAGTCCCCCCCCGAGCGGGAGTTTCAATGAGCAGTTCTTC
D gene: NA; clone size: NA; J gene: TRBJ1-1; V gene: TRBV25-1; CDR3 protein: CASSEGLKTEAFF; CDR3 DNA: TGTGCCAGCAGTGAAGGTTTGAAAACTGAAGCTTTCTTT
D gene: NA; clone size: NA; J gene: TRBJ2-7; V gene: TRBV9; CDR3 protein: CASSVGPPGLEQYF; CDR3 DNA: TGTGCCAGCAGCGTAGGCCCCCCCGGTCTTGAGCAGTACTTC
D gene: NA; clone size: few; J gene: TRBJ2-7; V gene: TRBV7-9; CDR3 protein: CASRARDSPYEQYF; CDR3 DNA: TGTGCCAGCAGGGCGCGTGACAGCCCCTACGAGCAGTACTTC
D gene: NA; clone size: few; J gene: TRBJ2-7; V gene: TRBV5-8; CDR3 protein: CASSFGGQPANEQYF; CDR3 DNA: TGTGCCAGCAGCTTCGGGGGGCAGCCCGCCAACGAGCAGTACTTC
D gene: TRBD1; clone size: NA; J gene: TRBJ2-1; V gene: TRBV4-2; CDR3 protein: CASSQGGTGGRF; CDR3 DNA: TGTGCCAGCAGCCAAGGGGGGACAGGGGGCAGGTTC
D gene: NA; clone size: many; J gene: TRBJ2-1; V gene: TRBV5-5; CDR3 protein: CASSLSLEGLKNNEQFF; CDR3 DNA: TGTGCCAGCAGCTTGTCTCTCGAGGGACTCAAGAACAATGAGCAGTTCTTC
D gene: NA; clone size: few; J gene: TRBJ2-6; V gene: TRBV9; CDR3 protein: CASSAVLGGRGANVLTF; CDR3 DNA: TGTGCCAGCAGCGCCGTCCTGGGGGGGCGTGGGGCCAACGTCCTGACTTTC
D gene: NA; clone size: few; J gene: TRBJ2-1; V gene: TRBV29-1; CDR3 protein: CSASDGYNEQFF; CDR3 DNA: TGCAGCGCATCGGACGGGTACAATGAGCAGTTCTTC
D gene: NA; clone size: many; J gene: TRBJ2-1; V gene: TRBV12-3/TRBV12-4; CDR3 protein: CASSLGAGRHNEQFF; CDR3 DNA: TGTGCCAGCAGTTTGGGCGCAGGGAGACACAATGAGCAGTTCTTC
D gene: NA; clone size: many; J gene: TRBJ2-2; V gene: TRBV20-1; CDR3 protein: CSARVEEAGELFF; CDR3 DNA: TGCAGTGCTAGAGTGGAGGAGGCCGGGGAGCTGTTTTTT
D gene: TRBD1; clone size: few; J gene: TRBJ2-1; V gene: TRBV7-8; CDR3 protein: CASSQNRGHNEQFF; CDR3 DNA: TGTGCCAGCAGCCAGAACAGGGGGCACAATGAGCAGTTCTTC
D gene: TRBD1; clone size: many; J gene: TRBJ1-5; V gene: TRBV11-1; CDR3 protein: CASSSREEQGEPDQPQHF; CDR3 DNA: TGTGCCAGCAGCTCCCGAGAGGAGCAGGGGGAGCCCGATCAGCCCCAGCATTTT
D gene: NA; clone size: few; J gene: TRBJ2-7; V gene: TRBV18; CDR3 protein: CASSPEETYEQYF; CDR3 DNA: TGTGCCAGCTCACCGGAGGAAACCTACGAGCAGTACTTC
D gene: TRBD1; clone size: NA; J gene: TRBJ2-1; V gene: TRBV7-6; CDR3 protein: CASTSGTGDNEQFF; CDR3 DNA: TGTGCCAGCACCTCCGGGACAGGGGACAATGAGCAGTTCTTC
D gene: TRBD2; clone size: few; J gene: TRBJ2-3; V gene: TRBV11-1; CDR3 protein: CASGEAELAGASTDTQYF; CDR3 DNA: TGTGCCAGCGGCGAGGCAGAACTAGCGGGCGCTAGCACAGATACGCAGTATTTT
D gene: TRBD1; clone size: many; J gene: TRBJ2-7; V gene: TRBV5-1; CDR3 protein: CASTAGTGAYEQYF; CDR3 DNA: TGCGCCAGCACGGCCGGGACAGGGGCCTACGAGCAGTACTTC
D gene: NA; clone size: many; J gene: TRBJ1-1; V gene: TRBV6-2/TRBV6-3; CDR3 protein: CASRDGNTEAFF; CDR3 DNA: TGTGCCAGCAGGGACGGAAACACTGAAGCTTTCTTT
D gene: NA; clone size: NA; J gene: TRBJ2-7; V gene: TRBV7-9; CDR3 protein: CASSLGLGTKYEQYF; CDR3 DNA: TGTGCCAGCAGCCTAGGGCTTGGGACAAAGTACGAGCAGTACTTC
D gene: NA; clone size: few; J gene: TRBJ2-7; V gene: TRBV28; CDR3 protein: CASRGGSPSYEQYF; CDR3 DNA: TGTGCCAGCAGGGGTGGGTCTCCTTCCTACGAGCAGTACTTC
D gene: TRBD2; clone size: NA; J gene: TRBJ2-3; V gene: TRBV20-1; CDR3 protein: CSYWGASGSGDTQYF; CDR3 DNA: TGCAGTTATTGGGGGGCTAGCGGGAGTGGGGATACGCAGTATTTT
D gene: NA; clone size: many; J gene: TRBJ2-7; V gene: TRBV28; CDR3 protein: CASRNTGFSYEQYF; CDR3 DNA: TGTGCCAGCAGGAATACAGGGTTTTCCTACGAGCAGTACTTC